A single sample is the source of the 27 T cell receptor beta chains below, sequenced in a study of blood T cell repertoires in COVID-19 (dated by TCRdb to 2018 to 2021). The library was produced with the immunoSEQ multiplex PCR assay. TCRdb holds this immuneACCESS table with in-frame rearrangements only. Some clones are missing; in checked studies, unresolved V genes explain under half, and the rest has no known cause. Present in this sample are around 230,000 clones, around 86% of which were seen just once. The top ten hold about 3.3% of the sample. The specimen was PBMCs or T cells enriched from blood (not recorded which). Receptor source: a woman aged 40 to 49 with acute COVID-19.

V gene TRBV12-3 or TRBV12-4 combines with J gene TRBJ2-3, with 12 nucleotides matching TRBD2. The trim removed 6 bases at V and 5 bases at J, leaving 0 bases unmatched. The length of the CDR3 is 13 residues. DNA of the CDR3: TGTGCCAGCAGGACTAGCGGGGGAGATACGCAGTATTTT. This translates into CASRTSGGDTQYF.

The J gene is TRBJ1-6, the V gene TRBV19; D is uncertain. Deletions cut 6 bases from V and 4 bases from J, with 10 bases between. This CDR3 has 14 amino acids. CDR1 is LNHDA and CDR2 is SQIVND in the germline V gene (reference sequence). The CDR3 DNA reads TGTGCCAGTAGGAGCATAGAGTATAATTCACCCCTCCACTTT. This gives the protein CASRSIEYNSPLHF. Together with reference TRBV19 and TRBJ1-6, the CDR3 gives the full variable domain: DGGITQSPKYLFRKEGQNVTLSCEQNLNHDAMYWYRQDPGQGLRLIYYSQIVNDFQKGDIAEGYSVSREKKESFPLTVTSAQKNPTAFYLCASRSIEYNSPLHFGNGTRLTVT.

V and J are TRBV6-6 and TRBJ1-6; tentative D call: TRBD1 (5 bases). The CDR3 spans 14 residues. With 8 bases removed from V and 5 bases from J, the gap between germline ends came to 13 bases. CDR1 is MNHNY, CDR2 SVGAGI, per germline (reference sequence). The chain's CDR3 is CASGIQADNSPLHF. In nucleotides, the CDR3 is TGTGCCAGCGGGATACAGGCCGATAATTCACCCCTCCACTTT.

This clone was recorded only once. The V gene is TRBV6-5, the J gene TRBJ2-7, with 14 nucleotides matching TRBD2. The CDR3 extends over 15 amino acids. The V segment lost 3 bases and the J segment 3 bases; nucleotides outside the gene matches: 1. Germline CDR1 reads MNHEY; CDR2 reads SVGAGI. CDR3 DNA: TGTGCCAGCAGTTATGGGACTAGCGGGAGCTACGAGCAGTACTTC. It translates to CASSYGTSGSYEQYF.

The V and J genes are TRBV4-2 and TRBJ1-1, with D hard to call. This CDR3 has 15 residues. From germline, CDR1 is LGHNA and CDR2 YNFKEQ. Trimming removed 3 bases from V and 0 bases from J, with 11 bases in between. The CDR3 is CASSHASSMNTEAFF. The CDR3 nucleotides are TGTGCCAGCAGCCATGCATCTAGTATGAACACTGAAGCTTTCTTT.

This clone came up a few times. This sequence joins TRBV3-1 (or the pseudogene TRBV3-2) and TRBJ2-1; 12 nucleotides agree with TRBD1. Germline lookup yields CDR1 LGHDT and CDR2 YNNKEL (reference sequence). The CDR3 contains 16 residues. The V and J ends lost 6 bases and 10 bases, in that order; junction bases with no gene match: 13. CDR3 bases: TGTGCCAGCAGTCGCTACCGGGACAGGGGGCTAGAAGAGCAGTTCTTC. Translated: CASSRYRDRGLEEQFF.

The chain combines TRBV27 with TRBJ1-5, with D uncertain. The CDR3 runs to 11 residues. The V and J ends lost 8 bases and 9 bases respectively, with 11 bases between them. CDR1 is MNHEY and CDR2 is SMNVEV in the germline V gene (reference sequence). The CDR3 bases are TGTGCCAGCGGGCTGAACTGGCCCCAGCATTTT. Protein product: CASGLNWPQHF.

This clone showed up just a few times. The chain recombines TRBV11-3 with TRBJ2-7, with no clear D. The CDR3 extends over 13 amino acids. V lost 1 base and J 6 bases, leaving 10 bases between the germline ends. Germline CDR1 SGHNT, CDR2 YENEEA. The CDR3 DNA is TGTGCCAGCAGCTTAGTAGATGGTTCCGAGCAGTACTTC. It encodes CASSLVDGSEQYF.

This clone was observed a single time. This rearrangement joins TRBV25-1 to TRBJ2-1, with 9 bases identical to TRBD2. The CDR3 runs to 15 residues. V lost 2 bases to trimming and J lost 2 bases; unmatched junction nucleotides: 1. Germline lookup yields CDR1 MGHDK and CDR2 SYGVNS. CDR3 sequence reads: CASSEKREAYNEQFF. CDR3 sequence (DNA): TGTGCCAGCAGTGAAAAGCGGGAGGCCTACAATGAGCAGTTCTTC.

This chain connects TRBV7-9 to TRBJ2-1; tentatively, D is TRBD2 (7 bases). V was clipped by 1 base and J by 4 bases, with 17 bases between them. The germline CDR1 and CDR2 sequences are SEHNR and FQNEAQ (reference sequence). This CDR3 comprises 17 residues. The CDR3 DNA is TGTGCCAGCAGCTTAGAGAGGGGGGCTAGCGGATACAATGAGCAGTTCTTC. This translates into CASSLERGASGYNEQFF.

A few counts support this clone. The gene calls are TRBV30 and TRBJ1-1; D possibly corresponds to TRBD1 (6 bases). This CDR3 comprises 11 residues. Trimming removed 1 base from V and 7 bases from J, with 7 bases in between. Germline CDR1 reads GTSNPN; CDR2 reads SVGIG (reference sequence). CDR3 protein: CAWSDRVEAFF. Here the CDR3 DNA reads TGTGCCTGGAGTGACAGGGTTGAAGCTTTCTTT.

The chain combines TRBV30 with TRBJ1-4, with 10 nucleotides matching TRBD1. Germline loops: CDR1 GTSNPN, CDR2 SVGIG (reference sequence). Unmatched junction bases numbered 3, after V lost 2 bases and J lost 6 bases. The CDR3 loop spans 14 amino acids. The CDR3 nucleotides read TGTGCCTGGAGTTCCGGGACAGGGGATGAAAAACTGTTTTTT. The encoded protein is CAWSSGTGDEKLFF.

The chain couples TRBV10-3 to TRBJ2-3, with D possibly matching TRBD2 (5 bases). V was shortened by 1 base and J by 3 bases, with 8 bases between the two germline ends. The CDR3 is 14 residues long. Germline V gives CDR1 ENHRY, CDR2 SYGVKD. DNA for the CDR3: TGTGCCATCAGTGAGTGGTCGGGGACAGATACGCAGTATTTT. Protein: CAISEWSGTDTQYF.

The gene calls are TRBV7-9 and TRBJ2-2, with D tentatively TRBD1 (6 bases). The length of the CDR3 is 15 residues. V lost 2 bases and J lost 2, with 9 bases in between. CDR1 is SEHNR, CDR2 FQNEAQ, per germline (reference sequence). CDR3 nucleotide sequence: TGTGCCAGCAGCTTACGCAGGGGAAACACCGGGGAGCTGTTTTTT. This sequence encodes CASSLRRGNTGELFF.

V and J are TRBV2 and TRBJ2-3; the match to TRBD2 covers 14 bases. With V trimmed by 5 bases and J by 4 bases, 8 bases remained unmatched. CDR1 and CDR2 (germline): SNHLY, FYNNEI. The CDR3 is made up of 17 amino acids. The CDR3 reads CASSPGTSGRNPDTQYF. CDR3 in DNA: TGTGCCAGCAGTCCCGGGACTAGCGGGAGAAACCCAGATACGCAGTATTTT.

V is TRBV9 and J is TRBJ1-3, with D perhaps TRBD1 (5 bases). The CDR3 is 16 amino acids. V was cut by 2 bases and J by 3 bases, with 15 bases left in between. In germline, CDR1 is SGDLS, CDR2 YYNGEE. The chain's CDR3 is CASSVGGGMIGNTIYF. The CDR3 DNA follows: TGTGCCAGCAGCGTGGGTGGGGGGATGATTGGAAACACCATATATTTT.

The chain employs TRBV28 and TRBJ2-3; D possibly corresponds to TRBD2 (6 bases). This CDR3 region has 14 residues. Trimming removed 1 base at V and 1 base at J, with 6 bases between. Per germline, CDR1 MDHEN and CDR2 SYDVKM. The CDR3 bases are TGTGCCAGCAGTTTATCTAGCGGCACAGATACGCAGTATTTT. This encodes CASSLSSGTDTQYF.

This chain uses TRBV11-3 with TRBJ2-3; 15 positions agree with TRBD2. Trimming at V came to 0 bases and at J to 5 bases, leaving 6 bases not matched to a gene. The CDR3 sequence is 18 residues long. Germline assignment: CDR1 SGHNT and CDR2 YENEEA. DNA of the CDR3: TGTGCCAGCAGCTTAGATAGAGGACTAGCGGGAGGGGAAGATACGCAGTATTTT. Translated: CASSLDRGLAGGEDTQYF. The entire variable domain, with the rest obtained from reference TRBV11-3 and TRBJ2-3, is as follows: EAGVVQSPRYKIIEKKQPVAFWCNPISGHNTLYWYLQNLGQGPELLIRYENEEAVDDSQLPKDRFSAERLKGVDSTLKIQPAELGDSAVYLCASSLDRGLAGGEDTQYFGPGTRLTVL.

This clone was seen more than once but under ten times. The V call is TRBV25-1, the J call TRBJ2-3; 9 bases match TRBD2. J lost 7 bases, V lost 7 bases, and 9 bases had no gene match. The CDR3 spans 14 residues. The germline V gene has CDR1 MGHDK and CDR2 SYGVNS. CDR3 region: CASIASGTDYTQYF. The CDR3 bases are TGTGCCAGCATAGCTAGCGGGACCGACTATACGCAGTATTTT.

This clone appeared a few times. This rearrangement joins TRBV4-2 to TRBJ2-7; no reliable D call. Germline assignment: CDR1 LGHNA and CDR2 YNFKEQ. This CDR3 contains 13 residues. V lost 0 bases to trimming and J lost 6 bases, with 9 bases between them. The DNA of the CDR3 is TGTGCCAGCAGCCAAGATCTAGAAGCCGAGCAGTACTTC. The encoded protein is CASSQDLEAEQYF.

This chain uses TRBV4-1 with TRBJ2-3; D might be TRBD2 (5 bases). The CDR3 spans 15 residues. V was cut by 5 bases and J by 2 bases, with 14 bases left in between. CDR1 is MGHRA and CDR2 is YSYEKL in the germline V gene. The CDR3 sequence is CASSVRGSDTDTQYF. The CDR3 DNA reads as TGCGCCAGCAGCGTCCGGGGATCCGACACAGATACGCAGTATTTT.

This chain joins TRBV30 and TRBJ2-7, with TRBD1 matching 7 bases. The CDR3 has 14 residues. The trim removed 4 bases at V and 0 bases at J, leaving 6 bases unmatched. CDR1 and CDR2 from the germline V gene are GTSNPN and SVGIG (reference sequence). CDR3: CAWTRDSLSYEQYF. DNA for the CDR3: TGTGCCTGGACTCGGGACAGCCTCTCCTACGAGCAGTACTTC.

This chain links TRBV11-2 with TRBJ2-1, with 8 bases that match TRBD2. V shed 8 bases, J shed 1 base, and the junction held 7 bases outside the gene matches. This CDR3 has 15 amino acids. Germline CDR1 and CDR2: SGHAT and FQNNGV. In DNA, the CDR3 is TGTGCCAGCTCCAGAGCGGGAGTTTCCTACAATGAGCAGTTCTTC. It specifies CASSRAGVSYNEQFF.

This chain joins TRBV29-1 and TRBJ2-5, with 11 nucleotides matching TRBD2. The germline CDR1 and CDR2 sequences are SQVTM and ANQGSEA. CDR3 size: 17 residues. The J segment lost 1 base and the V segment lost 6 bases, leaving 13 bases of the junction unmatched. The CDR3 reads CSVENRLAGLTQETQYF. CDR3 nucleotide sequence: TGCAGCGTAGAAAATAGACTAGCGGGGTTAACCCAAGAGACCCAGTACTTC.

V usage is TRBV7-9 and J usage is TRBJ2-7, with a weak D call TRBD2 (6 bases). Germline V gene data show CDR1 as SEHNR and CDR2 as FQNEAQ (reference sequence). Trimming pared 5 bases from V and 7 bases from J, leaving 15 bases between. The CDR3 runs to 13 residues. The CDR3 region has the DNA TGTGCCAGCAGCGATACGGACTATGGGGAGCAGTACTTC. Translating it yields CASSDTDYGEQYF.

V usage is TRBV19 and J usage is TRBJ1-5, with TRBD1 matching 11 bases. J was trimmed by 2 bases and V by 5 bases; bases with no gene match: 8. The CDR3 contains 17 residues. The V gene's germline CDR1 is LNHDA and CDR2 SQIVND (reference sequence). CDR3 sequence reads: CASSRDRGLKGNQPQHF. DNA of the CDR3: TGTGCCAGTAGTCGGGACAGGGGGTTGAAGGGCAATCAGCCCCAGCATTTT.

The chain couples TRBV7-6 to TRBJ2-1; tentatively, D is TRBD1 (5 bases). The CDR3 has 15 residues. The V end lost 5 bases, the J end lost 0 bases, and 11 bases lay between the germline ends. CDR1 and CDR2 (germline): SGHVS, FNYEAQ. The CDR3 coding sequence is TGTGCCAGCAGCCGATCGACAGACTCCTACAATGAGCAGTTCTTC. Residues: CASSRSTDSYNEQFF.